This T cell receptor (beta chain) was documented in a study of blood T cell repertoires in COVID-19. The V segment lost 4 bases and the J segment 2 bases; nucleotides outside the gene matches: 5. Germline CDR1 and CDR2: LGHDT and YNNKEL (reference sequence). CDR3 size: 15 residues. Repertoires were generated with immunoSEQ multiplex PCR, while TCRdb's copy carries only in-frame clones and drops some. The data show about 120,000 clones, roughly 80% seen once. The sequenced sample consisted of peripheral blood. The V call is TRBV3-1 (or the pseudogene TRBV3-2), the J call TRBJ1-5; 7 nucleotides align to TRBD1. This receptor was taken from a human donor in a cohort sampled during active COVID-19. The CDR3 loop is CASSRIGQGNQPQHF. CDR3 nucleotides: TGTGCCAGCAGCCGGATCGGACAGGGCAATCAGCCCCAGCATTTT.